A single sample is the source of the 7 T cell receptor beta chains below, sequenced in a study of cytomegalovirus exposure and HLA in healthy donors. Researchers ran the PCR with 60 Vbeta and 13 Jbeta primers. Sequencing was performed with immunoSEQ multiplex PCR; in TCRdb, only in-frame clones are kept and a portion is missing. The sample contains about 98,000 clones, 60% to 85% of which appear only once. Sequences were obtained from PBMCs. These receptors came from a man aged 60 to 75 in good health and CMV-seropositive.

The chain recombines TRBV2 with TRBJ2-7; D is perhaps TRBD1 (5 bases). The CDR3 runs 13 residues. The ends were cut back, 4 bases at V and 2 bases at J, with 9 bases in the middle. CDR1 SNHLY and CDR2 FYNNEI come from the germline V gene. CDR3: CASSGDSTYEQYF. CDR3 DNA sequence: TGTGCCAGCAGTGGTGACAGCACCTACGAGCAGTACTTC.

The table lists this clone with a few counts. This chain links TRBV27 with TRBJ1-2, with 9 positions matching TRBD1. Germline assignment: CDR1 MNHEY and CDR2 SMNVEV (reference sequence). J lost 4 bases, V lost 3 bases, and 9 bases had no gene match. The CDR3 totals 16 residues. CDR3 coding DNA: TGTGCCAGCAGTTTTTCAACAGGGGGCGTCGGCTATGGCTACACCTTC. Amino acids: CASSFSTGGVGYGYTF.

This chain uses TRBV9 with TRBJ2-3; 8 positions agree with TRBD2. V gave up 0 bases and J gave up 0 bases; unmatched junction bases: 3. Germline V gives CDR1 SGDLS, CDR2 YYNGEE. The CDR3 contains 16 residues. The CDR3 sequence: CASSVGRGASTDTQYF. CDR3 nucleotides: TGTGCCAGCAGCGTAGGGCGGGGGGCTAGCACAGATACGCAGTATTTT.

The gene calls are TRBV5-4 and TRBJ2-5; 9 nucleotides align to TRBD1. The germline CDR1 and CDR2 sequences are SGHNT and YYREEE (reference sequence). V shed 9 bases, J shed 5 bases, and the junction held 11 bases outside the gene matches. The CDR3 contains 14 residues. CDR3 nucleotides: TGTGCCACCACGGACAGGGGCGCCGGGGAGACCCAGTACTTC. Encoded protein: CATTDRGAGETQYF.

The gene calls are TRBV30 and TRBJ2-2, with D perhaps TRBD2 (6 bases). CDR1 and CDR2 from the germline V gene are GTSNPN and SVGIG (reference sequence). Trimming took off 3 bases at V and 4 bases at J, with 9 bases between the two ends. The CDR3 is made up of 13 amino acids. Here the CDR3 reads CAWRWGVTGELFF. The CDR3 DNA reads as TGTGCCTGGAGATGGGGGGTCACCGGGGAGCTGTTTTTT.

The chain joins TRBV5-4 to TRBJ2-5; no reliable D call. The V gene lost 0 bases and the J gene lost 1 base, with 10 bases spanning the gap. The CDR3 is made up of 15 amino acids. The germline CDR1 and CDR2 sequences are SGHNT and YYREEE (reference sequence). CDR3 sequence: CASSLESGLQETQYF. In nucleotides, the CDR3 is TGTGCCAGCAGCTTGGAGTCAGGCCTCCAAGAGACCCAGTACTTC.

In regard to this clone: The sample has other DNA sequences that encode this CDR3 too. The CDR3 DNA reads as TGCGCCAGCAGCCTGGGGGGGGTTTTGGAGACCCAGTACTTC. Encoded protein: CASSLGGVLETQYF. The gene calls are TRBV5-1 and TRBJ2-5, with 7 positions matching TRBD2. The ends lost 4 bases at V and 5 bases at J; junction bases unmatched: 8. The germline gives CDR1 SGHRS, CDR2 YFSETQ. The CDR3 consists of 14 residues.